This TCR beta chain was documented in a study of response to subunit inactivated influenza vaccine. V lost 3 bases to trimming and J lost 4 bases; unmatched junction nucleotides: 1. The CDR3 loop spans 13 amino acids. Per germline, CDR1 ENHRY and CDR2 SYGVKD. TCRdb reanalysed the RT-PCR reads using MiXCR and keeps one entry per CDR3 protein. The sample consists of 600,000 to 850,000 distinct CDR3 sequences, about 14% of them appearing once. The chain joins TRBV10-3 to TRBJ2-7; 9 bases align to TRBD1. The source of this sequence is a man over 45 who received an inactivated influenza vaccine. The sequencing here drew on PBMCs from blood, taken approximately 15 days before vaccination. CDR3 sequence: CAISDDRGYEQYF. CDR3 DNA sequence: TGTGCCATCAGTGACGACAGGGGGTACGAGCAGTACTTC.